Sequencing of this T cell receptor (beta chain) was carried out in a study of blood T cell repertoires in COVID-19. This CDR3 region has 12 residues. V was pared by 6 bases and J by 4 bases, with 10 bases between. Measured with immunoSEQ multiplex PCR; TCRdb has only the in-frame clones, and not every one. In the table there are 450,000 or so clones, approximately 89% of which are singletons. Sequenced input: peripheral blood. The chain employs TRBV12-3 or TRBV12-4 and TRBJ2-7; D is undetermined. This TCR derives from a woman aged 40 to 50 with COVID-19, enrolled during active disease. CDR3 amino acids: CASRHDWYEQYF. The DNA of the CDR3 is TGTGCCAGCAGGCATGACTGGTACGAGCAGTACTTC.